The sequence of this TCR beta chain was determined in a study of shared T cell receptors in the human thymus. The CDR3 sequence is 14 residues long. From germline, CDR1 is SEHNR and CDR2 FQNEAQ (reference sequence). The J segment lost 4 bases and the V segment lost 3 bases, leaving 5 bases of the junction unmatched. Assay: immunoSEQ multiplex PCR; the TCRdb copy retains only in-frame clones and omits some. The repertoire holds 700,000 to 750,000 clones, with 70% to 90% as singletons. This same sample was also taken into another study, of human thymus T cells. That source reports: Donation came from healthy Finnish infants having corrective surgery for congenital heart defects. During corrective heart surgery, resections were taken, and the thymus tissue came from them. Thymic and blood repertoires appeared to carry a bias in their V and J gene usage. Related studies found that unrelated individuals share highly overlapping thymic repertoires.

This receptor was obtained from a girl in the first two years of life with a congenital heart defect. Sequencing was carried out using thymocytes. The chain is built from TRBV7-9 and TRBJ1-2; 7 nucleotides agree with TRBD1. The CDR3 DNA reads TGTGCCAGCAGCTTTAGCCACAGGGGCTATGGCTACACCTTC. Its translation: CASSFSHRGYGYTF.